The clone carrying this T cell receptor (beta chain) was recorded once. Germline lookup yields CDR1 SGHNT and CDR2 YENEEA. The ends were cut back, 2 bases at V and 4 bases at J, with 5 bases in the middle. The CDR3 runs to 12 residues. The data are from a study of blood T cell repertoires in COVID-19. About the study: Whether acute or convalescent, the COVID-19 samples came from the United States, Italy and Spain. From T cells, B-cell-depleted T cells, or PBMCs came the material, which was cDNA or gDNA.

In the authors' methods: Scientists estimated how many nucleated cells there were by amplifying reference gene primers. Here immunoSEQ multiplex PCR was the method, and the copy in TCRdb shows in-frame clones only, minus some. V, J and clone size reflect that table, while D and trimming were determined from the DNA. The data show roughly 240,000 clones, roughly 82% seen once. The sequence derives from a man aged 35-49 years who had recovered from COVID-19. The chain combines TRBV11-3 with TRBJ2-5; TRBD1 might be the D (5 bases). The sequencing sample was made of peripheral blood. CDR3 residues: CASSLRGETQYF. The DNA for the CDR3 is TGTGCCAGCAGCTTAAGGGGAGAGACCCAGTACTTC. The complete variable domain, with remaining parts taken from reference TRBV11-3 and TRBJ2-5, reads EAGVVQSPRYKIIEKKQPVAFWCNPISGHNTLYWYLQNLGQGPELLIRYENEEAVDDSQLPKDRFSAERLKGVDSTLKIQPAELGDSAVYLCASSLRGETQYFGPGTRLLVL.